This T cell receptor beta chain emerged from a study of blood T cell repertoires in COVID-19. Trimming took off 3 bases at V and 3 bases at J, with 13 bases between the two ends. The CDR3 sequence is 14 residues long. Germline V CDR1 and CDR2: GTSNPN, SVGIG (reference sequence). Per the original methods: For nucleated cells, counts were estimated from reference gene primer amplification. The assay was immunoSEQ multiplex PCR, and TCRdb's table has in-frame clones only and misses some. V, J and clone size are taken as reported in that table, and D and trimming were inferred from the DNA itself. The table records about 200,000 clones, more than 70% of them present only once.

The sequence was collected from a man aged 18 to 29 with active or convalescent COVID-19. V is TRBV30 and J is TRBJ2-3; D unclear. Sequencing input: peripheral blood. This chain's CDR3 is CAWSHLLRTDTQYF. The CDR3 nucleotides are TGTGCCTGGAGCCACCTACTGAGGACAGATACGCAGTATTTT.